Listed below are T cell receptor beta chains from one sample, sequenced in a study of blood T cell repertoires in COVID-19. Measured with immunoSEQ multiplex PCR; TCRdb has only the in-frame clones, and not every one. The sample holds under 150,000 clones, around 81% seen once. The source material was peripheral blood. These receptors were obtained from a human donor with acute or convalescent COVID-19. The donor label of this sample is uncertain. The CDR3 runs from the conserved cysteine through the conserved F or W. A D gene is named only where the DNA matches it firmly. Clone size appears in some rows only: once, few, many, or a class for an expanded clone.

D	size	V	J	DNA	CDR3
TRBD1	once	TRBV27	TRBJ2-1	TGTGCCAGCAGCCTTATAGGACAGGGGGTTGACAATGAGCAGTTCTTC	CASSLIGQGVDNEQFF
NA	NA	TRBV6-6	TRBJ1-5	TGTGCCAGCAGGCACGACAGAGACAATCAGCCCCAGCATTTT	CASRHDRDNQPQHF
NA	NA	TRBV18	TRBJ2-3	TGTGCCAGCTCCCCGACCAGGGGAACAGATACGCAGTATTTT	CASSPTRGTDTQYF
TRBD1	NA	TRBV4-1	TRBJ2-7	TGCGCCAGCAGCCAAGGGGACAGGAGCTCCTACGAGCAGTACTTC	CASSQGDRSSYEQYF
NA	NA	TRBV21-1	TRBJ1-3	TGTGCCAGCAGCGACCGACAGGGCAGCTCTGGAAACACCATATATTTT	CASSDRQGSSGNTIYF
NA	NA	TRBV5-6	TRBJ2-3	TGTGCCAGCAGCTTGGGGGGCCCCAGCACAGATACGCAGTATTTT	CASSLGGPSTDTQYF
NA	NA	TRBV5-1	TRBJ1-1	TGCGCCAGCAGCTTGGCGGACAGAGTGATGCAGGGCGGAGCTTTCTTT	CASSLADRVMQGGAFF
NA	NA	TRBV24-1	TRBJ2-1	TGTGCCACCAGTGATCCCTTTGGACAGTACAATGAGCAGTTCTTC	CATSDPFGQYNEQFF
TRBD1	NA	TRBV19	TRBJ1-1	TGTGCCAGTAGTATAGATGCCGGGACAGTGCGTCTCGCTGAAGCTTTCTTT	CASSIDAGTVRLAEAFF
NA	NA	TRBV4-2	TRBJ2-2	TGTGCCAGCAGCCCGGGGGGCACGAACACCGGGGAGCTGTTTTTT	CASSPGGTNTGELFF
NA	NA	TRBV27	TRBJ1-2	TGTGCCAGCAGTTTTGACCCAGCAGGGGTCGGCTACACCTTC	CASSFDPAGVGYTF
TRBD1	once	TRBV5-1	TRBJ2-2	TGCGCCAGCAGCTTGAGACAGGGGTACACCGGGGAGCTGTTTTTT	CASSLRQGYTGELFF